A single sample is the source of the 12 T cell receptor beta chains below, sequenced in a study of T cells in Graves' hyperthyroidism and ophthalmopathy. Amplified TCR beta CDR3 regions came from RNA transcripts. HTBI primers were the set used in a first-round RT-PCR of the TCR CDR3. TCRdb re-derived calls from the multiplex PCR reads in MiXCR, one entry per CDR3 protein. The table includes about 380,000 distinct CDR3 sequences, roughly 20% detected once. The sample was blood. The receptors originated from a man aged 18 to 29 with Graves' ophthalmopathy.

This rearrangement joins TRBV7-6 to TRBJ1-5, with a possible D match to TRBD1 (5 bases). Germline lookup yields CDR1 SGHVS and CDR2 FNYEAQ. The CDR3 runs to 18 residues. The V gene lost 0 bases and the J gene lost 1 base, with 16 bases spanning the gap. Written as DNA, the CDR3 is TGTGCCAGCAGCTTAGCAAGGGACCGAGGGATGAGCAATCAGCCCCAGCATTTT. It is translated as CASSLARDRGMSNQPQHF.

A few counts support this clonotype. The genes are TRBV10-3 and TRBJ2-7; 9 bases map to TRBD1. CDR1 is ENHRY and CDR2 is SYGVKD in the germline V gene. The CDR3 sequence is 15 residues long. J lost 5 bases, V lost 2 bases, and 7 bases had no gene match. The CDR3 sequence is CAISERGQGYHEQYF. The DNA for the CDR3 is TGTGCCATCAGTGAGCGTGGACAGGGGTATCACGAGCAGTACTTC.

CDR3 coding DNA: TGTGCTGCAGCAGCGGGGGGAATCCCAAATTCACCCCTCCACTTT. Translating gives CAAAAGGIPNSPLHF. The chain joins TRBV6-2 or TRBV6-3 to TRBJ1-6; D is perhaps TRBD1 (5 bases). CDR1 is MNHEY, CDR2 SVGEGT, per germline. The CDR3 is 15 residues long.

This clonotype was counted at least ten times. The J gene is TRBJ2-7, the V gene TRBV7-8; no clear D gene. Between the trimmed V and J ends, which lost 1 base and 2 bases, there was a span of 9 bases. There are 14 residues in the CDR3. Germline CDR1 and CDR2: SGHVS and FQNEAQ. The CDR3 DNA reads TGTGCCAGCAGCTTAGGGCAGGCCACCTACGAGCAGTACTTC. It specifies CASSLGQATYEQYF.

This clonotype was detected ten times or more. V and J are TRBV28 and TRBJ1-4; D gene uncertain. V shed 10 bases and J shed 2 bases, with 11 bases lying between them. Germline loops: CDR1 MDHEN, CDR2 SYDVKM. The CDR3 length is 13 residues. In DNA, the CDR3 is TGTGCCACCGTGACAAGTACTAATGAAAAACTGTTTTTT. It is translated as CATVTSTNEKLFF. Full variable domain (missing parts from reference TRBV28 and TRBJ1-4): DVKVTQSSRYLVKRTGEKVFLECVQDMDHENMFWYRQDPGLGLRLIYFSYDVKMKEKGDIPEGYSVSREKKERFSLILESASTNQTSMYLCATVTSTNEKLFFGSGTQLSVL.

This clonotype came up many times. This chain links TRBV5-1 with TRBJ1-6; D gene uncertain. Germline CDR1 reads SGHRS; CDR2 reads YFSETQ. The CDR3 sequence is 14 residues long. Deletions cut 0 bases from V and 7 bases from J, with 8 bases between. The CDR3 DNA reads as TGCGCCAGCAGCTTGGAGGTTCCCAATTCACCCCTCCACTTT. Its protein product is CASSLEVPNSPLHF.

CDR3 sequence: CASSDRGTWNTGELFF. The CDR3 nucleotides are TGTGCCAGCAGTGATCGAGGGACATGGAACACCGGGGAGCTGTTTTTT. This sequence joins TRBV2 and TRBJ2-2; possible D gene TRBD1, 6 bases. The CDR3 covers 16 residues. V lost 3 bases to trimming and J lost 1 base, with 12 bases between them. CDR1 SNHLY and CDR2 FYNNEI come from the germline V gene.

This clonotype occurred many times. The junction shows a germline mismatch at one end, possibly a read error. The J gene is TRBJ2-2, the V gene TRBV6-1, with D uncertain. The CDR3 is 17 residues long. CDR1 and CDR2 from the germline V gene are MNHNS and SASEGT. CDR3 sequence (DNA): TGTGCCAGCAGTAAAGCCCGACCCCAGACTGGCGCCGGGGAGCTGTTTTTT. This gives the protein CASSKARPQTGAGELFF.

This clonotype was observed at least ten times. The chain recombines TRBV24-1 with TRBJ1-5, with D possibly being TRBD1 (5 bases). Germline loops: CDR1 KGHDR, CDR2 SFDVKD. The CDR3 contains 14 residues. The V end lost 5 bases, the J end lost 6 bases, and 13 bases lay between the germline ends. CDR3 sequence reads: CATSGGGDVQPQHF. CDR3 coding DNA: TGTGCCACCAGTGGGGGCGGCGACGTTCAGCCCCAGCATTTT.

This clonotype was recorded at least ten times. The chain uses TRBV12-3 or TRBV12-4 and TRBJ2-7; tentative D call: TRBD1 (7 bases). CDR3 length equals 14 residues. The V gene lost 4 bases and the J gene lost 1 base, with 11 bases spanning the gap. The CDR3: CASSSGGFSYEQYF. CDR3 in DNA: TGTGCCAGCAGTTCAGGGGGGTTTTCCTACGAGCAGTACTTC.

This clonotype has at least ten counts. The V call is TRBV7-9, the J call TRBJ1-1; D ambiguous. Trimming took off 1 base at V and 3 bases at J, with 6 bases between the two ends. The germline V gene encodes CDR1 SEHNR and CDR2 FQNEAQ (reference sequence). The CDR3 runs 13 residues. The chain's CDR3 is CASSLEVDTEAFF. The CDR3 DNA follows: TGTGCCAGCAGCTTAGAAGTAGACACTGAAGCTTTCTTT. Looking up the rest from reference TRBV7-9 and TRBJ1-1 gives the full variable domain: DTGVSQNPRHKITKRGQNVTFRCDPISEHNRLYWYRQTLGQGPEFLTYFQNEAQLEKSRLLSDRFSAERPKGSFSTLEIQRTEQGDSAMYLCASSLEVDTEAFFGQGTRLTVV.

The V call is TRBV6-2 or TRBV6-3, the J call TRBJ1-6; D gene uncertain. CDR3 length equals 16 residues. Trimming stripped 6 bases from V and 7 bases from J, with 19 bases between. Germline V lookup: CDR1 MNHEY, CDR2 SVGEGT. CDR3 residues: CASSRTHEGPNSPLHF. The CDR3 DNA sequence: TGTGCCAGCAGCCGTACACACGAGGGTCCGAATTCACCCCTCCACTTT.